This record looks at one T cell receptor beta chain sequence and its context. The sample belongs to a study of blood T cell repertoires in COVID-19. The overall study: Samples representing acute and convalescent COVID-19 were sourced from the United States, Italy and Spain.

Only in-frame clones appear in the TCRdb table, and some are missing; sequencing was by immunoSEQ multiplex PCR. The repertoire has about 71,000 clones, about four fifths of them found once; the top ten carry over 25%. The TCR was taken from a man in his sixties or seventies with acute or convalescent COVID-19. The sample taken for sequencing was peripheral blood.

The CDR3 nucleotides read TGCGCCAGCAGCTCGACAGGGGGGAGTGAAAAACTGTTTTTT. Encoded protein: CASSSTGGSEKLFF. The chain links TRBV5-1 to TRBJ1-4; TRBD1 matches 9 bases. This CDR3 contains 14 residues. Germline loops: CDR1 SGHRS, CDR2 YFSETQ. J gave up 7 bases and V 3 bases, and 4 bases lay outside the gene matches.